This entry lists 21 T cell receptor beta chains sequenced from one sample in a study of shared clonotypes between healthy human individuals. Produced via immunoSEQ multiplex PCR; TCRdb's table is partial and in-frame only. The sample holds over a million clones, over 95% seen once. Sequencing was performed on naive CD4+ T cells sorted from blood. Subset reported: CD45RA+ positively selected. All receptors derive from a man between 25 and 39 years old in good health.

The J gene is TRBJ2-2, the V gene TRBV9, with unresolved D. CDR3 length: 12 amino acids. With 4 bases removed from V and 9 bases from J, the gap between germline ends came to 10 bases. Germline lookup yields CDR1 SGDLS and CDR2 YYNGEE. As DNA, the CDR3 is TGTGCCAGCAGCCCGCGTTCTTGGGAGCTGTTTTTT. Protein product: CASSPRSWELFF.

This chain uses TRBV9 with TRBJ2-2; TRBD2 agrees at 12 bases. Germline V gives CDR1 SGDLS, CDR2 YYNGEE. V shed 5 bases and J 5 bases; nucleotides not matched to a gene: 10. This CDR3 is built from 17 residues. The CDR3 region is CASSSTSGSYWTGELFF. The CDR3 bases are TGTGCCAGCAGTTCGACTAGCGGGAGTTATTGGACCGGGGAGCTGTTTTTT. The full variable domain, rest sourced from reference TRBV9 and TRBJ2-2, is DSGVTQTPKHLITATGQRVTLRCSPRSGDLSVYWYQQSLDQGLQFLIQYYNGEERAKGNILERFSAQQFPDLHSELNLSSLELGDSALYFCASSSTSGSYWTGELFFGEGSRLTVL.

V usage is TRBV6-5 and J usage is TRBJ2-3; no reliable D call. The V gene's germline CDR1 is MNHEY and CDR2 SVGAGI. CDR3 length equals 14 residues. V shed 6 bases and J shed 6 bases, with 16 bases lying between them. The CDR3 DNA follows: TGTGCCAGCAGGCCCATCCTTGATTCGGATACGCAGTATTTT. Amino acid sequence: CASRPILDSDTQYF.

The chain joins TRBV5-1 to TRBJ1-1; the D gene is possibly TRBD1 (6 bases). V was pared by 4 bases and J by 0 bases, with 10 bases between. Germline CDR1 and CDR2: SGHRS and YFSETQ. The CDR3 is made up of 14 amino acids. CDR3 sequence: CASSGGQMNTEAFF. In nucleotides, the CDR3 is TGCGCCAGCAGCGGCGGACAGATGAACACTGAAGCTTTCTTT.

This clone was recorded once. This rearrangement joins TRBV19 to TRBJ2-1; D possibly matches TRBD1 or TRBD2 (5 bases each). The V and J ends lost 5 bases and 2 bases respectively, with 13 bases between them. Germline V gene sequence: CDR1 LNHDA, CDR2 SQIVND (reference sequence). The CDR3 has 15 amino acids. CDR3: CASSGGPSTYNEQFF. The CDR3 nucleotides read TGTGCCAGTAGTGGGGGACCCTCCACCTACAATGAGCAGTTCTTC.

The chain combines TRBV5-1 with TRBJ2-1; weak D call: TRBD2 (5 bases). The CDR3 has 16 residues. V dropped 0 bases and J dropped 4 bases, with 14 bases sitting between them. Germline loops: CDR1 SGHRS, CDR2 YFSETQ. CDR3 bases: TGCGCCAGCAGCTTGGACGGGATGGCTCTGTACAATGAGCAGTTCTTC. Its protein product is CASSLDGMALYNEQFF.

The chain couples TRBV6-4 to TRBJ1-1, with TRBD1 identical over 7 bases. Germline CDR1 reads MRHNA; CDR2 reads SNTAGT. This CDR3 is 15 amino acids long. V was clipped by 3 bases and J by 0 bases; unmatched bases: 4. The CDR3 loop reads CASSEWGTVNTEAFF. DNA for the CDR3: TGTGCCAGCAGTGAGTGGGGGACAGTGAACACTGAAGCTTTCTTT.

The rearrangement uses TRBV9 and TRBJ2-5; perhaps TRBD2 as D (7 bases). Germline assignment: CDR1 SGDLS and CDR2 YYNGEE. The CDR3 extends over 21 amino acids. The V and J ends lost 5 bases and 3 bases respectively, with 35 bases between them. CDR3 loop: CASRHTRGTGAGAVCEETQYF. The CDR3, as DNA: TGTGCCAGCAGACACACCCGAGGTACGGGGGCGGGAGCGGTATGTGAAGAGACCCAGTACTTC. Together with reference TRBV9 and TRBJ2-5, the CDR3 gives the full variable domain: DSGVTQTPKHLITATGQRVTLRCSPRSGDLSVYWYQQSLDQGLQFLIQYYNGEERAKGNILERFSAQQFPDLHSELNLSSLELGDSALYFCASRHTRGTGAGAVCEETQYFGPGTRLLVL.

This clone appeared a single time. V usage is TRBV15 and J usage is TRBJ2-7, with 8 bases identical to TRBD2. The germline V gene has CDR1 LNHNV and CDR2 YYDKDF (reference sequence). CDR3 length: 14 residues. V shed 1 base and J 6 bases; nucleotides not matched to a gene: 5. CDR3: CATSRGTSPSEQYF. DNA of the CDR3: TGTGCCACCAGCAGAGGGACTAGCCCTTCCGAGCAGTACTTC.

J is TRBJ2-7 and V is TRBV5-4, with D tentatively TRBD2 (6 bases). The CDR3 covers 13 residues. V lost 3 bases to trimming and J lost 2 bases, with 9 bases between them. Germline V gene sequence: CDR1 SGHNT, CDR2 YYREEE (reference sequence). Here the CDR3 reads CASSYGRAYEQYF. In DNA form, the CDR3 reads TGTGCCAGCAGCTACGGGAGAGCCTACGAGCAGTACTTC.

This clone was recorded once. The CDR3 DNA reads TGTGCCAGCAATCCGGGACAGGTCTACGAGCAGTACTTC. It encodes CASNPGQVYEQYF. The V gene is TRBV7-9, the J gene TRBJ2-7; TRBD1 matches 8 bases. The CDR3 sequence is 13 residues long. Germline CDR1 SEHNR, CDR2 FQNEAQ (reference sequence). Unmatched junction bases numbered 5, after V lost 7 bases and J lost 3 bases. The full variable domain, rest sourced from reference TRBV7-9 and TRBJ2-7, is DTGVSQNPRHKITKRGQNVTFRCDPISEHNRLYWYRQTLGQGPEFLTYFQNEAQLEKSRLLSDRFSAERPKGSFSTLEIQRTEQGDSAMYLCASNPGQVYEQYFGPGTRLTVT.

V usage is TRBV5-1 and J usage is TRBJ2-1; tentative D call: TRBD1 (6 bases). CDR1 is SGHRS, CDR2 YFSETQ, per germline. The V end lost 4 bases, the J end lost 2 bases, and 13 bases lay between the germline ends. The CDR3 has 15 amino acids. Here the CDR3 DNA reads TGCGCCAGCAGCCCGGGGACAATTACCTACAATGAGCAGTTCTTC. Its translation: CASSPGTITYNEQFF.

This sequence joins TRBV2 and TRBJ1-4; no clear D. Trimming stripped 10 bases from V and 5 bases from J, with 11 bases between. The CDR3 runs 12 residues. Germline lookup yields CDR1 SNHLY and CDR2 FYNNEI. This chain's CDR3 is CATKEGNEKLFF. The CDR3 bases are TGTGCCACCAAAGAAGGAAATGAAAAACTGTTTTTT.

The gene calls are TRBV5-1 and TRBJ1-3; D may be TRBD1 (5 bases). Trimming removed 7 bases at V and 0 bases at J, with 8 bases between. The CDR3 is made up of 13 amino acids. Germline V gene data show CDR1 as SGHRS and CDR2 as YFSETQ. For the CDR3, the DNA is TGCGCCAGCCGAGACAGCTCTGGAAACACCATATATTTT. Its translation is CASRDSSGNTIYF.

This chain links TRBV11-3 with TRBJ2-1; 10 nucleotides agree with TRBD1. Trimming at V came to 5 bases and at J to 2 bases, leaving 6 bases not matched to a gene. Looked up from germline, CDR1 is SGHNT and CDR2 is YENEEA. The CDR3 has 16 amino acids. The CDR3 is CASSRRGTGAYNEQFF. The CDR3 bases are TGTGCCAGCAGCCGTAGAGGGACAGGGGCCTACAATGAGCAGTTCTTC.

The chain employs TRBV11-3 and TRBJ2-6; no clear D gene. Deletions cut 1 base from V and 0 bases from J, with 4 bases between. Per the germline V gene, CDR1 is SGHNT and CDR2 is YENEEA. The CDR3 has 15 amino acids. In DNA form, the CDR3 reads TGTGCCAGCAGCTTAGGTAGCTCTGGGGCCAACGTCCTGACTTTC. Its protein is CASSLGSSGANVLTF.

This chain connects TRBV28 to TRBJ2-7; D gene unclear. Looked up from germline, CDR1 is MDHEN and CDR2 is SYDVKM. This CDR3 has 14 amino acids. V was clipped by 3 bases and J by 3 bases, with 12 bases between them. The CDR3 sequence: CASSLPSRSYEQYF. In DNA form, the CDR3 reads TGTGCCAGCAGTTTGCCCAGCAGAAGCTACGAGCAGTACTTC. The entire variable domain, with the rest obtained from reference TRBV28 and TRBJ2-7, is as follows: DVKVTQSSRYLVKRTGEKVFLECVQDMDHENMFWYRQDPGLGLRLIYFSYDVKMKEKGDIPEGYSVSREKKERFSLILESASTNQTSMYLCASSLPSRSYEQYFGPGTRLTVT.

For this clone: This sample also contains other DNA sequences that code for the same CDR3. V gene TRBV7-2 combines with J gene TRBJ2-1; 10 nucleotides align to TRBD1. CDR1 SGHTA and CDR2 FQGNSA come from the germline V gene. The trim removed 0 bases at V and 4 bases at J, leaving 0 bases unmatched. The CDR3 is 15 residues long. CDR3 bases: TGTGCCAGCAGCTTAGCGGGACAGGGGTACAATGAGCAGTTCTTC. Translation gives CASSLAGQGYNEQFF.

As to this clone: This specimen includes other DNA sequences encoding the same CDR3. The chain recombines TRBV20-1 with TRBJ1-5; D gene ambiguous. Germline-derived CDR1 and CDR2 are DFQATT and SNEGSKA (reference sequence). The CDR3 has 11 amino acids. Trimming shortened V by 5 bases and J by 4 bases, and 6 bases separated the two germline ends. Written as DNA, the CDR3 is TGCAGTGCTCGGGGAAATCAGCCCCAGCATTTT. Amino acid sequence: CSARGNQPQHF.

This clone came up once. This chain uses TRBV5-6 with TRBJ1-1; maybe TRBD1 (5 bases). This CDR3 region has 15 residues. The V gene lost 4 bases and the J gene lost 0 bases, with 13 bases spanning the gap. Germline-derived CDR1 and CDR2 are SGHDT and YYEEEE. This CDR3 reads CASSGGWGLNTEAFF. CDR3 sequence (DNA): TGTGCCAGCAGCGGGGGTTGGGGTCTGAACACTGAAGCTTTCTTT.

This clone was detected only a few times. This rearrangement joins TRBV7-2 to TRBJ2-1, with D possibly TRBD2 on 6 matching bases. The V end lost 3 bases, the J end lost 0 bases, and 15 bases lay between the germline ends. Germline loops: CDR1 SGHTA, CDR2 FQGNSA. The CDR3 contains 17 residues. The CDR3 reads CASSLGGRKHSYNEQFF. CDR3 sequence (DNA): TGTGCCAGCAGCTTGGGGGGACGGAAGCACTCCTACAATGAGCAGTTCTTC.